The present T cell receptor beta chain was sequenced within a study of human T cells and chemical hapten exposure. Using its own MiXCR run on the RACE reads, TCRdb lists one record per CDR3 protein. The table shows around 300,000 distinct CDR3 sequences, with around 7.7% occurring only once. This clonotype has at least ten counts. Germline values: CDR1 SGHRS, CDR2 YFSETQ. After removal of 6 bases from V and 3 bases from J, the junction contained 4 bases not matched to a gene. The length of the CDR3 is 14 residues. Time point indicated: pre-sensitization, week 0. Treatment denoted: therapeutic diphenylcyclopropenone sensitization with weekly scalp DPC.

This clonotype was sampled from a man aged 18 to 35 with alopecia areata. Some clones in this sample may be carry-over from other donors' samples. V is TRBV5-1 and J is TRBJ2-3; 10 bases agree with TRBD1. Specimen: whole blood, collected in connection with sensitization to the hapten diphenylcyclopropenone (DPC). In DNA form, the CDR3 reads TGCGCCAGCACCAGGACAGGGGGGACAGATACGCAGTATTTT. Amino acid sequence: CASTRTGGTDTQYF.